This TCR beta chain was identified in a study of CXCR3-negative and CXCR3-positive naive CD8 T cells. This CDR3 region has 13 residues. Per germline, CDR1 SQVTM and CDR2 ANQGSEA. In terms of frequency, this clonotype is medium-sized. Its antigen is as yet unknown. Study findings and constraints: CXCR3-positive naive cells had TRB CDR3s that were more hydrophobic than CXCR3-negative naive cells had. Comparison of naive CXCR3-negative and CXCR3-positive cells revealed similar TRBV-TRBJ usage, while memory cells differed.

UMI-labeled TRB cDNA libraries were prepared by 5' RACE. With the 5' RACE reads reprocessed, TCRdb shows one record per CDR3 protein and no DNA. The record lists under 9,000 distinct CDR3 sequences, of which the ten most abundant hold 1.4% to 1.5%. This chain uses TRBV29-1 with TRBJ2-7; TCRdb returns TRBD1, unconfirmable since there is no DNA. Specimen: naive CXCR3+ CD8+ T cells from blood. This sample's subset: CD45RO-CCR7+CD27+CD95- naive CD8+ T cells expressing CXCR3 (TNR3+). This TCR came from a human donor in good health. Some clones in this sample may be carry-over from other donors' samples. This chain's CDR3 is CSVEETGGAEQYF.